This TCR beta chain was obtained from a study of blood T cell repertoires in COVID-19. Repertoires were generated with immunoSEQ multiplex PCR, while TCRdb's copy carries only in-frame clones and drops some. The table includes some 180,000 clones, 81% detected once. The V and J ends lost 6 bases and 2 bases respectively, with 6 bases between them. This CDR3 is 12 amino acids long. In germline, CDR1 is WSHSY, CDR2 SAAADI. V and J are TRBV10-2 and TRBJ2-3, with D hard to call. The sample comprised peripheral blood. The TCR comes from a woman between 40 and 50 years old with COVID-19, enrolled during active disease. The CDR3 coding sequence is TGCGCCAGCAGCCTAAACACAGATACGCAGTATTTT. Amino acid sequence: CASSLNTDTQYF.